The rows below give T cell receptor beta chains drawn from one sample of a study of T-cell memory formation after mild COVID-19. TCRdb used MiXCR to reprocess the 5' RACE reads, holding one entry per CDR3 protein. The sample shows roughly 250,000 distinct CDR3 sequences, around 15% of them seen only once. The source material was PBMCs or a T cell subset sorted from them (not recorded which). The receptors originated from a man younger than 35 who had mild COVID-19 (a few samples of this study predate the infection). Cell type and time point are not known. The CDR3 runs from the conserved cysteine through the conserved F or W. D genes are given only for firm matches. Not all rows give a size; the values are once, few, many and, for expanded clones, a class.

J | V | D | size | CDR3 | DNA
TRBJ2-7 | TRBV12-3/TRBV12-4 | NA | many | CASSFGRTTYEQYF | TGTGCCAGCAGTTTCGGGCGGACCACCTACGAGCAGTACTTC
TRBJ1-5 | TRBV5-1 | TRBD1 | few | CASSAGTGGQPQHF | TGCGCCAGCAGCGCCGGGACAGGAGGCCAGCCCCAGCATTTT
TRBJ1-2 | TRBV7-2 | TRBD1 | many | CASSWTGVNYGYTF | TGTGCCAGCAGCTGGACAGGGGTTAACTATGGCTACACCTTC
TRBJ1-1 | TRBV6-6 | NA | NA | CATSGVTRAFF | TGTGCCACCTCAGGGGTAACTCGAGCTTTCTTT
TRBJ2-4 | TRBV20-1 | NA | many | CSTPPGIAKNIQYF | TGCAGTACCCCTCCAGGCATAGCCAAAAACATTCAGTACTTC
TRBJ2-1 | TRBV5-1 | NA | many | CASSLGPFAGEQFF | TGCGCCAGCAGCTTGGGTCCTTTCGCGGGTGAGCAGTTCTTC
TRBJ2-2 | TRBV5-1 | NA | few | CASSKAITGELFF | TGCGCCAGCAGCAAGGCTATCACCGGGGAGCTGTTTTTT
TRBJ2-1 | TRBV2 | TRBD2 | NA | CASTGGGAGNEQFF | TGTGCCAGCACAGGCGGGGGGGCCGGCAATGAGCAGTTCTTC
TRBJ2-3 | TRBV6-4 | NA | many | CASSDGGASDTQYF | TGTGCCAGCAGTGACGGGGGGGCCTCAGATACGCAGTATTTT
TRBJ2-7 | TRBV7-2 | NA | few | CASREGGYSYEQYF | TGTGCCAGCCGTGAGGGCGGATACTCCTACGAGCAGTACTTC
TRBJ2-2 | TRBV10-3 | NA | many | CAISDPRGDTGELFF | TGTGCCATCAGTGACCCGAGAGGGGATACCGGGGAGCTGTTTTTT
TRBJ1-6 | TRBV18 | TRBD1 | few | CASSPRSTGGGNSPLHF | TGTGCCAGCTCACCCCGATCCACAGGGGGCGGTAATTCACCCCTCCACTTT
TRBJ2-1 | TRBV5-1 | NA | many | CASSSTTEQFF | TGCGCCAGCAGCTCGACTACTGAGCAGTTCTTC
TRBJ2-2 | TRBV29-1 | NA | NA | CSVETPGTGELFF | TGCAGCGTTGAAACCCCGGGGACCGGGGAGCTGTTTTTT
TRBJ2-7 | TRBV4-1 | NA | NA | CASSQESTYEQYF | TGCGCCAGCAGCCAAGAATCCACGTACGAGCAGTACTTC
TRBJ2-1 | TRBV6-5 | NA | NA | CASSYRQLLGGEQFF | TGTGCCAGCAGTTACCGCCAACTCCTCGGTGGGGAGCAGTTCTTC
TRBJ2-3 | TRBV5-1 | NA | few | CASSPNGVQMNTQYF | TGCGCCAGCAGCCCCAATGGGGTCCAGATGAATACGCAGTATTTT
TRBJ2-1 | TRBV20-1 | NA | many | CSADSFFEQFF | TGCAGTGCTGACAGTTTCTTTGAGCAGTTCTTC
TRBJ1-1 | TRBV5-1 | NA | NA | CASSSQPGNTEAFF | TGCGCCAGCAGCTCGCAACCGGGGAACACTGAAGCTTTCTTT
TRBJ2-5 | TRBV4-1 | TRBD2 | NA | CASSPWGGPYQETQYF | TGCGCCAGCAGCCCTTGGGGGGGACCATACCAAGAGACCCAGTACTTC
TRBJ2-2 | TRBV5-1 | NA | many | CASSLMPQGNGELFF | TGCGCCAGCAGCCTGATGCCACAGGGTAACGGGGAGCTGTTTTTT
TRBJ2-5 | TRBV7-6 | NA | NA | CASSRYKEETQYF | TGTGCCAGCAGCCGATATAAGGAAGAGACCCAGTACTTC
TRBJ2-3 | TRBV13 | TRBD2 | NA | CASSRRWVSGDQYF | TGTGCCAGCAGCAGAAGGTGGGTTAGCGGGGATCAGTATTTT
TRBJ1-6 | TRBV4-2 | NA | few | CASSQEAASSPLHF | TGTGCCAGCAGCCAAGAAGCGGCGAGTTCACCCCTCCACTTT
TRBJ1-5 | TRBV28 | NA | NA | CASSFTNQPQHF | TGTGCCAGCAGTTTTACGAATCAGCCCCAGCATTTT
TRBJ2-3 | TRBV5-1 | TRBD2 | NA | CASSGTSGGRTDTQYF | TGCGCCAGCAGCGGGACTAGCGGGGGCCGCACAGATACGCAGTATTTT
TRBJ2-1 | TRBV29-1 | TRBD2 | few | CSVEPQSGGTYNEQFF | TGCAGCGTTGAGCCCCAGAGCGGGGGGACCTACAATGAGCAGTTCTTC
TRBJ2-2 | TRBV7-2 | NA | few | CASSFQQGSTGELFF | TGTGCCAGCAGCTTTCAACAGGGTAGCACCGGGGAGCTGTTTTTT
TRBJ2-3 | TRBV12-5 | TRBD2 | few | CASGRPGGITDTQYF | TGTGCTAGTGGACGTCCGGGGGGGATCACAGATACGCAGTATTTT
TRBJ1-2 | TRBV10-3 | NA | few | CAISTDIIDGYTF | TGTGCCATCAGTACAGACATTATAGATGGCTACACCTTC
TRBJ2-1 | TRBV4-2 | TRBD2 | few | CASSQDVLGLADYNEQFF | TGTGCCAGCAGCCAAGATGTTTTGGGACTAGCGGACTACAATGAGCAGTTCTTC
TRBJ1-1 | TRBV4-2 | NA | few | CASSQDEGTVAFF | TGTGCCAGCAGCCAAGATGAGGGGACGGTGGCTTTCTTT
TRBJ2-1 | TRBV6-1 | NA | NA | CASSPLGASYNEQFF | TGTGCCAGCAGTCCCCTAGGTGCTTCCTACAATGAGCAGTTCTTC
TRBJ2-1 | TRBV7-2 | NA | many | CASSLRVRNEQFF | TGTGCCAGCAGCTTACGGGTTAGGAATGAGCAGTTCTTC
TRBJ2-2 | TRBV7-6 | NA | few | CASSLGWWVAGELFF | TGTGCCAGCAGCTTAGGGTGGTGGGTCGCCGGGGAGCTGTTTTTT
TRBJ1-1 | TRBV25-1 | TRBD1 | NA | CASSARQGASEAFF | TGTGCCAGCAGTGCACGACAGGGGGCCTCTGAAGCTTTCTTT
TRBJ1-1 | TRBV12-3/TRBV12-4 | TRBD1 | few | CASSYGTGEAFF | TGTGCCAGCAGCTACGGGACAGGGGAAGCTTTCTTT